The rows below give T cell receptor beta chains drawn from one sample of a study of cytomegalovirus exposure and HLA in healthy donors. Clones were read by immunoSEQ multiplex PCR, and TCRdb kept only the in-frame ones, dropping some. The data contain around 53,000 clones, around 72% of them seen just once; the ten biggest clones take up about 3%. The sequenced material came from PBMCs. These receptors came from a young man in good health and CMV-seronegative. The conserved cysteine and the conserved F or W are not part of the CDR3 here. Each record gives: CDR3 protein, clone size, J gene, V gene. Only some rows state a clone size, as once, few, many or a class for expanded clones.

CDR3 protein: ASSSQGANTEAF
clone size: NA
J gene: TRBJ1-1
V gene: TRBV7-3

CDR3 protein: ASGQPNQPQH
clone size: NA
J gene: TRBJ1-5
V gene: TRBV27

CDR3 protein: ASSQTGLAGGPH
clone size: NA
J gene: TRBJ2-7
V gene: TRBV4-1

CDR3 protein: SAQGGQGNYEQY
clone size: NA
J gene: TRBJ2-7
V gene: TRBV29-1

CDR3 protein: ASSQDRGLAGGSRHEQF
clone size: NA
J gene: TRBJ2-1
V gene: TRBV4-3

CDR3 protein: SVEDIETGAAYNEQF
clone size: NA
J gene: TRBJ2-1
V gene: TRBV29-1

CDR3 protein: ARAPSEAF
clone size: NA
J gene: TRBJ1-1
V gene: TRBV6-5

CDR3 protein: ASSLARWASGSSYEQY
clone size: NA
J gene: TRBJ2-7
V gene: TRBV7-8

CDR3 protein: ASSYGGANEKLF
clone size: NA
J gene: TRBJ1-4
V gene: TRBV6-5

CDR3 protein: ASSSRGMNNQPQH
clone size: NA
J gene: TRBJ1-5
V gene: TRBV28

CDR3 protein: AWSASGVWY
clone size: NA
J gene: TRBJ2-3
V gene: TRBV30

CDR3 protein: SVEDGQGPSYEQY
clone size: NA
J gene: TRBJ2-7
V gene: TRBV29-1

CDR3 protein: ASSADPGQGNSPLH
clone size: few
J gene: TRBJ1-6
V gene: TRBV5-4

CDR3 protein: ASSKPSRGDTQY
clone size: NA
J gene: TRBJ2-3
V gene: TRBV7-9

CDR3 protein: ASSELTTVNEKLF
clone size: NA
J gene: TRBJ1-4
V gene: TRBV25-1

CDR3 protein: ASSRGRAHEQF
clone size: NA
J gene: TRBJ2-1
V gene: TRBV27

CDR3 protein: ASSGGTGIGQPQH
clone size: NA
J gene: TRBJ1-5
V gene: TRBV6-1

CDR3 protein: ASSRNLENEQY
clone size: NA
J gene: TRBJ2-7
V gene: TRBV7-9

CDR3 protein: AITPTGKGLAGAPGANVLT
clone size: few
J gene: TRBJ2-6
V gene: TRBV10-3

CDR3 protein: ASSMGALGDRDGEQY
clone size: few
J gene: TRBJ2-7
V gene: TRBV11-2

CDR3 protein: ASSFEGSGEQY
clone size: NA
J gene: TRBJ2-7
V gene: TRBV5-1

CDR3 protein: SVAPGTGPYEQY
clone size: NA
J gene: TRBJ2-7
V gene: TRBV29-1

CDR3 protein: ASSFQGETQY
clone size: NA
J gene: TRBJ2-5
V gene: TRBV27

CDR3 protein: ASSYSNRASTDTQY
clone size: once
J gene: TRBJ2-3
V gene: TRBV6-5

CDR3 protein: AISEPMGRGSTDTQY
clone size: NA
J gene: TRBJ2-3
V gene: TRBV10-3

CDR3 protein: AISYRDTPSNYGYT
clone size: once
J gene: TRBJ1-2
V gene: TRBV10-3

CDR3 protein: ASYTGNTEAF
clone size: NA
J gene: TRBJ1-1
V gene: TRBV28

CDR3 protein: SVSRFVAGGYNEQF
clone size: NA
J gene: TRBJ2-1
V gene: TRBV29-1

CDR3 protein: AISEGGGYSNQPQH
clone size: NA
J gene: TRBJ1-5
V gene: TRBV10-3

CDR3 protein: ASSRRDYGYT
clone size: NA
J gene: TRBJ1-2
V gene: TRBV5-6

CDR3 protein: ASRRLAGETGELF
clone size: NA
J gene: TRBJ2-2
V gene: TRBV4-2

CDR3 protein: SVENTGGDETQY
clone size: NA
J gene: TRBJ2-5
V gene: TRBV29-1

CDR3 protein: AYRGDRGTGELF
clone size: NA
J gene: TRBJ2-2
V gene: TRBV30

CDR3 protein: ASSSRDSYEQY
clone size: NA
J gene: TRBJ2-7
V gene: TRBV7-9

CDR3 protein: ASSQGLAGVNTGELF
clone size: NA
J gene: TRBJ2-2
V gene: TRBV7-2

CDR3 protein: SVVVSSGANVLT
clone size: NA
J gene: TRBJ2-6
V gene: TRBV29-1

CDR3 protein: ASSPRERTHEQY
clone size: NA
J gene: TRBJ2-7
V gene: TRBV28

CDR3 protein: ATSQVTGAGQPQH
clone size: NA
J gene: TRBJ1-5
V gene: TRBV6-5

CDR3 protein: ASSGQGNSPLH
clone size: NA
J gene: TRBJ1-6
V gene: TRBV27

CDR3 protein: ASSRGQGATTDTQY
clone size: NA
J gene: TRBJ2-3
V gene: TRBV7-4

CDR3 protein: ASSSGGHEQY
clone size: NA
J gene: TRBJ2-7
V gene: TRBV7-2

CDR3 protein: ASSFGTGTETQY
clone size: NA
J gene: TRBJ2-5
V gene: TRBV5-1

CDR3 protein: ASSGLAGVSGELF
clone size: NA
J gene: TRBJ2-2
V gene: TRBV10-1

CDR3 protein: AINGLAGSTDTQY
clone size: NA
J gene: TRBJ2-3
V gene: TRBV10-3

CDR3 protein: ASSQDRTRIYTQY
clone size: few
J gene: TRBJ2-3
V gene: TRBV4-3

CDR3 protein: SAKGQETQY
clone size: few
J gene: TRBJ2-5
V gene: TRBV20-1

CDR3 protein: ASSPLGVADEKLF
clone size: few
J gene: TRBJ1-4
V gene: TRBV6-5

CDR3 protein: ASSYGRGQPQH
clone size: once
J gene: TRBJ1-5
V gene: TRBV6-5

CDR3 protein: ASSVDSLGEKLF
clone size: NA
J gene: TRBJ1-4
V gene: TRBV9

CDR3 protein: ASSTRTSGSINEQF
clone size: NA
J gene: TRBJ2-1
V gene: TRBV10-1

CDR3 protein: ASSERREITGELF
clone size: NA
J gene: TRBJ2-2
V gene: TRBV6-1

CDR3 protein: ASSLGTSGNSYNEQF
clone size: NA
J gene: TRBJ2-1
V gene: TRBV28

CDR3 protein: AISESNLWQGFSYEQY
clone size: NA
J gene: TRBJ2-7
V gene: TRBV10-3

CDR3 protein: ATGLAGASNEQY
clone size: NA
J gene: TRBJ2-7
V gene: TRBV30

CDR3 protein: ASKRTVNEKLF
clone size: NA
J gene: TRBJ1-4
V gene: TRBV6-5